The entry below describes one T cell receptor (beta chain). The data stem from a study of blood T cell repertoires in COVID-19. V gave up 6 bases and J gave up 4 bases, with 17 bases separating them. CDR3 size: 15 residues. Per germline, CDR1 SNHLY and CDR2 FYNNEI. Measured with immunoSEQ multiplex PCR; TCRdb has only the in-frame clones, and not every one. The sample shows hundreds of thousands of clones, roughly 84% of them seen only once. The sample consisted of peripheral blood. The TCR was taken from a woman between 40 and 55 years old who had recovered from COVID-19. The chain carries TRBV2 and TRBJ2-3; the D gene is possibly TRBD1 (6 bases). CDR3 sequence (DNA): TGTGCCAGCAGGGATCAGGGGTTATCCGCAGATACGCAGTATTTT. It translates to CASRDQGLSADTQYF.